This T cell receptor (beta chain) was retrieved from a study of T cell repertoires in cytomegalovirus infection. Background on the study: Carrying CMV and the relevant HLA type showed in public TCR beta signatures.

This clonotype was observed a few times. Its antigen is unidentified. V dropped 5 bases and J dropped 6; count of bases not matched to a gene: 11. Germline CDR1 and CDR2: SGHVS and FNYEAQ. The CDR3 totals 16 residues. TCRdb used MiXCR to reprocess the reads, holding one entry per CDR3 protein. This table has 200,000 to 250,000 distinct CDR3 sequences, 35% to 40% appearing once. The sequence was collected from a human donor in good health (CMV status not recorded). Some clones in this sample may be carry-over from other donors' samples. The J gene is TRBJ1-2, the V gene TRBV7-6; 11 bases agree with TRBD1. This specimen consisted of CD8+ T cells from cultured PBMCs, obtained from culture after CMV antigen stimulation. This CDR3 is CASSPGRTGGVHGYTF. The CDR3, as DNA: TGTGCCAGCAGCCCGGGGCGGACAGGGGGCGTTCATGGCTACACCTTC.